Reported below is one T cell receptor beta chain. The target antigen is unknown. Some clones are missing from TCRdb's copy, which holds only in-frame ones; the method was immunoSEQ multiplex PCR. This sample has tens of thousands of clones, with 70% to 90% found just once. Germline V gives CDR1 GTSNPN, CDR2 SVGIG (reference sequence). The CDR3 is 14 amino acids. Germline trimming cut 8 bases from V and 4 bases from J; bases unmatched to any gene: 10. A marrow graft followed busulfan-fludarabine conditioning, with cyclophosphamide on days +3 and +4. The sample is drawn from a study of T cells after posttransplantation cyclophosphamide. Regarding the study as a whole: TRB clonality was highly associated with recipient CMV seropositivity and reactivation. Later blood repertoires were often dominated by clones from the donor CD8+ memory compartment. Blood and skin or GI T cell repertoires showed limited TRB overlap.

The TCR originated in a female patient between 30 and 39 years old who received an allogeneic stem cell transplant from an unrelated donor, was CMV-positive, and had no GVHD. Some T cells may have originated in the graft donor. V gene TRBV30 combines with J gene TRBJ1-2, with TRBD1 identical over 10 bases. The material was PBMCs, obtained after allogeneic stem cell transplant with posttransplant cyclophosphamide. The DNA of the CDR3 is TGTGCCATGAACGACAGGGGGCGCGGCTATGGCTACACCTTC. It specifies CAMNDRGRGYGYTF.